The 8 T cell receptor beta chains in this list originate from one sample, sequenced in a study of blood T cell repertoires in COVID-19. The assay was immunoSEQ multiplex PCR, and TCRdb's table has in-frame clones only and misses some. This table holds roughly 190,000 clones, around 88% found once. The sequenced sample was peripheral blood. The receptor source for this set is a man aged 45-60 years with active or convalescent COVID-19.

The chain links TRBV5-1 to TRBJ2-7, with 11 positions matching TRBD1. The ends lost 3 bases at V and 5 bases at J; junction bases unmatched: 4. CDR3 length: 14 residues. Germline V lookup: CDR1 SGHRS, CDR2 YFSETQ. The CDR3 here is CASSSRTGGNEQYF. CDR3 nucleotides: TGCGCCAGCAGCTCCAGGACAGGGGGCAACGAGCAGTACTTC.

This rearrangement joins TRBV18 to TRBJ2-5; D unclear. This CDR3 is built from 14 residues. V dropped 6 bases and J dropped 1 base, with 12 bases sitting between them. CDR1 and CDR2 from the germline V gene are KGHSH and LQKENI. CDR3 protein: CASSRLNTQETQYF. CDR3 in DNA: TGTGCCAGCTCCCGACTGAACACCCAAGAGACCCAGTACTTC. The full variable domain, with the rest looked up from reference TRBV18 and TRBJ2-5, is NAGVMQNPRHLVRRRGQEARLRCSPMKGHSHVYWYRQLPEEGLKFMVYLQKENIIDESGMPKERFSAEFPKEGPSILRIQQVVRGDSAAYFCASSRLNTQETQYFGPGTRLLVL.

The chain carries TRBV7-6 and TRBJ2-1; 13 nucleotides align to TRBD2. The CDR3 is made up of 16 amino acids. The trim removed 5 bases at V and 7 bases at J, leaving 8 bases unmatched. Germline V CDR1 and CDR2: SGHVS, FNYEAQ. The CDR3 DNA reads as TGTGCCAGCAGCAGATCCGGGACTAGCGGGGTAAATGAGCAGTTCTTC. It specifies CASSRSGTSGVNEQFF.

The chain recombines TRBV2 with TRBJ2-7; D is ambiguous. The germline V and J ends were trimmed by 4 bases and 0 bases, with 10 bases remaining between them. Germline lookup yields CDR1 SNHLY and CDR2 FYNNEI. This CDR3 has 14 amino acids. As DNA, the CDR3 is TGTGCCAGCAGTGCTAGTGAGATCTCCTACGAGCAGTACTTC. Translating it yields CASSASEISYEQYF.

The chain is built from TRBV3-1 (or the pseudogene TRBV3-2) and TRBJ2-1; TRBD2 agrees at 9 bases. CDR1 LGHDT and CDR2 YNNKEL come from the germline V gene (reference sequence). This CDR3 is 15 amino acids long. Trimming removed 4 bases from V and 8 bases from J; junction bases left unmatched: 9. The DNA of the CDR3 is TGTGCCAGCAGCCCCGCGGTAGCGGGGGTACATGAGCAGTTCTTC. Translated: CASSPAVAGVHEQFF.

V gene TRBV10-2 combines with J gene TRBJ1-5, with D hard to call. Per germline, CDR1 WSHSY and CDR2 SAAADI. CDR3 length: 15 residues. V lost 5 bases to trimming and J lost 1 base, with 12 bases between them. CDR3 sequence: CASSMTGESNQPQHF. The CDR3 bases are TGCGCCAGCAGTATGACGGGAGAAAGCAATCAGCCCCAGCATTTT.

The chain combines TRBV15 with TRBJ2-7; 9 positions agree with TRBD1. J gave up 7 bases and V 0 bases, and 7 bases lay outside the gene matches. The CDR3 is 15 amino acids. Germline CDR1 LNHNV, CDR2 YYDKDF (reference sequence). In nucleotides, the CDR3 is TGTGCCACCAGCAGAGATCTAAACAGGGGGCGGGAGCAGTACTTC. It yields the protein CATSRDLNRGREQYF.

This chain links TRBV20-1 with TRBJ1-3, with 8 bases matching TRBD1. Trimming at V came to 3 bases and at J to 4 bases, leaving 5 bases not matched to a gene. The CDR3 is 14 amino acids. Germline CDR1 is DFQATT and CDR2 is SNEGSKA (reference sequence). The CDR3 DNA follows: TGCAGTGCTAGTTCAGGGGGCAACGGAAACACCATATATTTT. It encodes CSASSGGNGNTIYF.